Below, 31 T cell receptor beta chains from the same sample are listed, as sequenced in a study of blood T cell repertoires in COVID-19. The repertoire was sequenced with immunoSEQ multiplex PCR; TCRdb's copy has only in-frame clones and lacks some. The sample contains more than 200,000 clones, 80% of which appear only once. Sequenced input: PBMCs or T cells enriched from blood (not recorded which). These TCRs come from a man aged 25-45 years with acute COVID-19.

The chain employs TRBV30 and TRBJ2-4; the match to TRBD2 covers 8 bases. The CDR3 extends over 14 amino acids. Germline V lookup: CDR1 GTSNPN, CDR2 SVGIG (reference sequence). V shed 3 bases and J 4 bases; nucleotides not matched to a gene: 5. The CDR3 DNA reads TGTGCCTGGAGAAAAGTAGCGGGGAAAAACATTCAGTACTTC. It specifies CAWRKVAGKNIQYF.

The chain employs TRBV18 and TRBJ2-7; a possible D gene is TRBD1 (5 bases). The V end was cut by 3 bases, the J end by 2 bases, with 14 bases between. The CDR3 extends over 15 amino acids. Germline V gene sequence: CDR1 KGHSH, CDR2 LQKENI. The CDR3 nucleotides read TGTGCCAGCTCACCCACCGTGACAGTAACCTACGAGCAGTACTTC. The encoded protein is CASSPTVTVTYEQYF.

This clone was recorded only once. This chain uses TRBV5-4 with TRBJ1-4; D may be TRBD1 (5 bases). Germline CDR1 SGHNT, CDR2 YYREEE (reference sequence). V was clipped by 2 bases and J by 4 bases, with 15 bases between them. CDR3 length: 16 residues. CDR3 loop: CASSFRSMGLNEKLFF. The CDR3 bases are TGTGCCAGCAGCTTCCGAAGTATGGGACTTAATGAAAAACTGTTTTTT. Full variable domain (remainder filled in from reference TRBV5-4 and TRBJ1-4): ETGVTQSPTHLIKTRGQQVTLRCSSQSGHNTVSWYQQALGQGPQFIFQYYREEENGRGNFPPRFSGLQFPNYSSELNVNALELDDSALYLCASSFRSMGLNEKLFFGSGTQLSVL.

This clone has just one count. The V and J genes are TRBV5-1 and TRBJ2-4; D call uncertain. V was trimmed by 1 base and J by 5 bases, leaving 7 bases between them. The CDR3 sequence is 13 residues long. The V gene's germline CDR1 is SGHRS and CDR2 YFSETQ. The CDR3 nucleotides are TGCGCCAGCAGCTTGACCCGAGAAAACATTCAGTACTTC. Its translation: CASSLTRENIQYF.

The genes are TRBV14 and TRBJ2-5, with D possibly being TRBD1 (5 bases). Germline V CDR1 and CDR2: SGHDN, FVKESK. The CDR3 covers 12 residues. The V gene lost 4 bases and the J gene lost 5 bases, with 8 bases spanning the gap. The CDR3 DNA sequence: TGTGCCAGCAGCCCAAGGGGTGAGACCCAGTACTTC. Residues: CASSPRGETQYF. Full variable domain (rest looked up from reference TRBV14 and TRBJ2-5): EAGVTQFPSHSVIEKGQTVTLRCDPISGHDNLYWYRRVMGKEIKFLLHFVKESKQDESGMPNNRFLAERTGGTYSTLKVQPAELEDSGVYFCASSPRGETQYFGPGTRLLVL.

The chain links TRBV10-1 to TRBJ2-1; TRBD2 might be the D (6 bases). Germline V CDR1 and CDR2: WNHNN, SYGVQD (reference sequence). Trimming stripped 7 bases from V and 6 bases from J, with 13 bases between. This CDR3 spans 13 amino acids. The CDR3 DNA reads as TGCGCCAGCAACGGGACTCTACTCAATGAGCAGTTCTTC. It is translated as CASNGTLLNEQFF.

The V and J genes are TRBV2 and TRBJ2-5, with 16 bases that match TRBD2. There are 17 residues in the CDR3. Unmatched junction bases numbered 10, after V lost 8 bases and J lost 4 bases. The germline V gene encodes CDR1 SNHLY and CDR2 FYNNEI. The CDR3, as DNA: TGTGCCAGCCGTCCCGGGACTAGCGGGGGGGTTGGAGAGACCCAGTACTTC. It specifies CASRPGTSGGVGETQYF.

The V and J genes are TRBV20-1 and TRBJ1-2, with 8 positions matching TRBD1. The CDR3 is 13 residues long. V was clipped by 3 bases and J by 3 bases; unmatched bases: 3. The V gene's germline CDR1 is DFQATT and CDR2 SNEGSKA (reference sequence). CDR3 sequence (DNA): TGCAGTGCTAGTACAGGGGGATACTATGGCTACACCTTC. This encodes CSASTGGYYGYTF.

This chain links TRBV19 with TRBJ1-2; the D gene is possibly TRBD1 (5 bases). There are 13 residues in the CDR3. Germline V gene lookup returns CDR1 LNHDA and CDR2 SQIVND (reference sequence). V shed 5 bases and J shed 8 bases, with 15 bases lying between them. In nucleotides, the CDR3 is TGTGCCAGTAGTCCCGGGGGAGGCCGGGGCTACACCTTC. Translated, it gives CASSPGGGRGYTF.

In its sample, this clone was seen a few times. For the CDR3, the DNA is TGTGCCAGCAGCGGTGGACAGCTACCCTACGAGCAGTACTTC. Protein: CASSGGQLPYEQYF. This sequence joins TRBV7-9 and TRBJ2-7, with TRBD1 as a possible D gene (6 bases). The CDR3 consists of 14 residues. Trimming removed 5 bases at V and 2 bases at J, with 13 bases between. The germline CDR1 and CDR2 sequences are SEHNR and FQNEAQ (reference sequence).

The rearrangement links TRBV12-3 or TRBV12-4 to TRBJ1-2; no firm D call. Trimming shortened V by 7 bases and J by 4 bases, and 10 bases separated the two germline ends. The CDR3 covers 12 residues. In DNA form, the CDR3 reads TGTGCCAGCACCACGGCGGGCTATGGCTACACCTTC. This gives the protein CASTTAGYGYTF.

The V gene is TRBV2, the J gene TRBJ1-5; D is perhaps TRBD1 (6 bases). The germline V gene encodes CDR1 SNHLY and CDR2 FYNNEI. The V end was cut by 2 bases, the J end by 6 bases, with 14 bases between. The CDR3 extends over 15 amino acids. CDR3 nucleotide sequence: TGTGCCAGCAGTGAATTTTTACAGGGCGTTCAGCCCCAGCATTTT. This encodes CASSEFLQGVQPQHF.

The CDR3 sequence is CASSVTDNQPQHF. In DNA, the CDR3 is TGTGCCAGCAGTGTGACAGACAATCAGCCCCAGCATTTT. The rearrangement uses TRBV2 and TRBJ1-5, with D possibly being TRBD1 (5 bases). This CDR3 has 13 amino acids. Trimming removed 4 bases at V and 3 bases at J, with 7 bases between. Germline CDR1 and CDR2: SNHLY and FYNNEI. The whole variable domain, filled in from reference TRBV2 and TRBJ1-5, reads EPEVTQTPSHQVTQMGQEVILRCVPISNHLYFYWYRQILGQKVEFLVSFYNNEISEKSEIFDDQFSVERPDGSNFTLKIRSTKLEDSAMYFCASSVTDNQPQHFGDGTRLSIL.

The CDR3 sequence: CASSPPQKTQYF. CDR3 DNA: TGTGCCAGCAGTCCACCCCAGAAGACCCAGTACTTC. The chain joins TRBV6-5 to TRBJ2-5; D uncertain. CDR1 and CDR2 from the germline V gene are MNHEY and SVGAGI. The CDR3 covers 12 residues. V lost 5 bases and J 6 bases, leaving 10 bases between the germline ends.

This rearrangement joins TRBV5-6 to TRBJ1-1; D might be TRBD1 (5 bases). V gave up 3 bases and J gave up 4 bases, with 13 bases separating them. The germline gives CDR1 SGHDT, CDR2 YYEEEE. The CDR3 has 14 amino acids. In DNA, the CDR3 is TGTGCCAGCAGCTCGACGGGCGGGACCACTGAAGCTTTCTTT. Its protein is CASSSTGGTTEAFF.

The chain carries TRBV2 and TRBJ2-3; maybe TRBD2 (6 bases). This CDR3 comprises 16 residues. CDR1 is SNHLY, CDR2 FYNNEI, per germline. V was clipped by 3 bases and J by 0 bases, with 13 bases between them. CDR3 sequence reads: CASSDLGGPSTDTQYF. In DNA form, the CDR3 reads TGTGCCAGCAGTGACCTGGGGGGACCTAGCACAGATACGCAGTATTTT.

V is TRBV6-1 and J is TRBJ1-4; TRBD1 agrees at 8 bases. With V trimmed by 3 bases and J by 8 bases, 5 bases remained unmatched. Germline V gene sequence: CDR1 MNHNS, CDR2 SASEGT. This CDR3 is 14 amino acids long. The CDR3: CASSDSGGGEKLFF. CDR3 nucleotides: TGTGCCAGCAGTGATTCAGGGGGCGGAGAAAAACTGTTTTTT.

The V call is TRBV5-4, the J call TRBJ1-1; D not certain. CDR3 length: 16 residues. Germline V gene data show CDR1 as SGHNT and CDR2 as YYREEE (reference sequence). V lost 0 bases, J lost 1 base, and 13 bases lay in between. The CDR3 bases are TGTGCCAGCAGCTTGGACGGACTGTCTACGAACACTGAAGCTTTCTTT. Protein: CASSLDGLSTNTEAFF.

This sequence joins TRBV4-1 and TRBJ2-5, with TRBD1 matching 9 bases. Germline V lookup: CDR1 MGHRA, CDR2 YSYEKL. J was trimmed by 2 bases and V by 0 bases; bases with no gene match: 13. The CDR3 contains 19 residues. CDR3 coding DNA: TGCGCCAGCAGCCAAGAATCAGGACAGGGGATTTTACCGCAAGAGACCCAGTACTTC. This codes for CASSQESGQGILPQETQYF.

The chain links TRBV2 to TRBJ1-6; 9 bases map to TRBD1. With V trimmed by 7 bases and J by 10 bases, 11 bases remained unmatched. Germline lookup yields CDR1 SNHLY and CDR2 FYNNEI. The CDR3 contains 15 residues. The CDR3 spells CASTRDRDIRSPLHF. In DNA form, the CDR3 reads TGTGCCAGCACACGGGACAGGGATATTAGGTCACCCCTCCACTTT.

This clone was seen more than once but under ten times. This sequence joins TRBV11-2 and TRBJ2-3; 8 nucleotides match TRBD2. J was trimmed by 2 bases and V by 5 bases; bases with no gene match: 12. The CDR3 is 17 residues long. CDR1 and CDR2 (germline): SGHAT, FQNNGV. CDR3 DNA sequence: TGTGCCAGCAGCCAATTGGGAAGTAGCGGGATCACAGATACGCAGTATTTT. This codes for CASSQLGSSGITDTQYF.

This clone was observed a handful of times. The V call is TRBV12-5, the J call TRBJ1-1, with D uncertain. The CDR3 extends over 13 amino acids. Germline-derived CDR1 and CDR2 are LGHNT and FRNRAP. With 5 bases removed from V and 0 bases from J, the gap between germline ends came to 7 bases. The CDR3 region has the DNA TGTGCTAGTGGTAATCAGATGAACACTGAAGCTTTCTTT. This gives the protein CASGNQMNTEAFF.

In its sample, this clone was seen a few times. CDR3 sequence: CASSLAVGDRAFF. Written as DNA, the CDR3 is TGCGCCAGCAGCTTGGCCGTAGGGGATCGAGCTTTCTTT. The chain employs TRBV5-1 and TRBJ1-1, with D tentatively TRBD1 (5 bases). The CDR3 runs 13 residues. V dropped 0 bases and J dropped 10 bases, with 13 bases sitting between them. Germline V gene data show CDR1 as SGHRS and CDR2 as YFSETQ.

The V and J genes are TRBV19 and TRBJ1-2; possible D gene TRBD1, 6 bases. V was cut by 2 bases and J by 8 bases, with 9 bases left in between. Germline loops: CDR1 LNHDA, CDR2 SQIVND (reference sequence). CDR3 size: 12 residues. The CDR3 DNA reads as TGTGCCAGTAGTATAAACAGGGAAGGCTACACCTTC. The encoded protein is CASSINREGYTF.

The genes are TRBV27 and TRBJ1-2; 8 bases match TRBD1. The CDR3 loop spans 14 amino acids. J was trimmed by 2 bases and V by 6 bases; bases with no gene match: 5. Germline loops: CDR1 MNHEY, CDR2 SMNVEV (reference sequence). The CDR3 sequence is CASSTGGGNYGYTF. Here the CDR3 DNA reads TGTGCCAGCAGCACAGGGGGTGGGAACTATGGCTACACCTTC.

The chain carries TRBV7-9 and TRBJ1-6; 9 bases are a match to TRBD1. After removal of 4 bases from V and 7 bases from J, the junction contained 14 bases not matched to a gene. The germline V gene has CDR1 SEHNR and CDR2 FQNEAQ (reference sequence). The CDR3 is made up of 18 amino acids. The chain's CDR3 is CASSSRTGESVGNSPLHF. As DNA, the CDR3 is TGTGCCAGCAGCTCACGGACAGGGGAATCCGTCGGGAATTCACCCCTCCACTTT.

This chain joins TRBV7-9 and TRBJ2-5, with a possible D match to TRBD2 (7 bases). Germline CDR1 reads SEHNR; CDR2 reads FQNEAQ (reference sequence). The CDR3 consists of 15 residues. V lost 5 bases and J lost 0, with 13 bases in between. The CDR3 nucleotides read TGTGCCAGCAGCGCGTGGGGGGGCCACCAAGAGACCCAGTACTTC. Residues: CASSAWGGHQETQYF. Supplemented by reference TRBV7-9 and TRBJ2-5, the full variable domain reads DTGVSQNPRHKITKRGQNVTFRCDPISEHNRLYWYRQTLGQGPEFLTYFQNEAQLEKSRLLSDRFSAERPKGSFSTLEIQRTEQGDSAMYLCASSAWGGHQETQYFGPGTRLLVL.

The chain is built from TRBV18 and TRBJ2-7; the match to TRBD1 covers 7 bases. V shed 3 bases, J shed 0 bases, and the junction held 8 bases outside the gene matches. Germline CDR1 KGHSH, CDR2 LQKENI. This CDR3 comprises 16 residues. The CDR3 spells CASSPLGQGDSYEQYF. CDR3 DNA sequence: TGTGCCAGCTCACCCCTCGGGCAGGGGGACTCCTACGAGCAGTACTTC.

The rearrangement joins TRBV28 to TRBJ2-3; the match to TRBD1 covers 7 bases. V was clipped by 6 bases and J by 2 bases; unmatched bases: 11. The germline V gene encodes CDR1 MDHEN and CDR2 SYDVKM. The CDR3 covers 16 residues. The CDR3 DNA is TGTGCCAGCAGAGCCCGGGACAGAGGTTTCACAGATACGCAGTATTTT. It is translated as CASRARDRGFTDTQYF.

This clone was found a few times. This chain uses TRBV18 with TRBJ1-1; perhaps TRBD1 as D (6 bases). V dropped 5 bases and J dropped 4 bases, with 17 bases sitting between them. CDR3 length equals 15 residues. Germline V gene lookup returns CDR1 KGHSH and CDR2 LQKENI. The CDR3, as DNA: TGTGCCAGCTCATTTTCTCACAGGGACGGCACTGAAGCTTTCTTT. As protein: CASSFSHRDGTEAFF.

The chain uses TRBV7-3 and TRBJ1-2; weak D call: TRBD1 (6 bases). The CDR3 is 17 residues long. Germline V gives CDR1 SGHTA, CDR2 FQGTGA. V was trimmed by 5 bases and J by 0 bases, leaving 19 bases between them. The CDR3 spells CASSLILRQATNYGYTF. The CDR3 DNA reads as TGTGCCAGCAGCCTCATCCTCCGACAGGCTACTAACTATGGCTACACCTTC.